A selection of T cell receptor beta chains follows, all from one sample in a study of OX40 agonist ivuxolimab in advanced cancers. Clones were sequenced by immunoSEQ multiplex PCR, and TCRdb holds only the in-frame ones, with some missing. The table lists about 53,000 clones, roughly 73% of them singletons. The sample in question was CD4+ or CD8+ T cells sorted from blood, obtained in a trial of the OX40 agonist ivuxolimab. The receptors were sampled from an adult with an advanced solid tumor such as melanoma, head and neck, liver or kidney cancer. Both conserved end residues are part of each CDR3. A D gene is named only where the DNA matches it firmly. For some rows the clone size is stated as once, few or many, or as a class when expanded; others skip it.

D,J,V,size,DNA,CDR3
TRBD1,TRBJ2-7,TRBV19,once,TGTGCCAGTGGGACACCGGGACAGGGTGCCTACGAGCAGTACTTC,CASGTPGQGAYEQYF
NA,TRBJ2-2,TRBV10-1,NA,TGCGCCAGCAGAGGGACGGCGAACACCGGGGAGCTGTTTTTT,CASRGTANTGELFF
NA,TRBJ2-5,TRBV5-4,NA,TGTGCCAGCCACAGGACAGTAGGGCAAGAGACCCAGTACTTC,CASHRTVGQETQYF
NA,TRBJ2-3,TRBV11-2,NA,TGTGCCAGCAGCCGAGGTAACGGATACACAGATACGCAGTATTTT,CASSRGNGYTDTQYF
NA,TRBJ1-1,TRBV15,few,TGTGCCACCAGCAGCCACAGGGCCACTGAAGCTTTCTTT,CATSSHRATEAFF
TRBD1,TRBJ2-1,TRBV2,NA,TGTGCCAGCACTCAAACGGGACAGGGTTTCGGTGAGCAGTTCTTC,CASTQTGQGFGEQFF
NA,TRBJ1-2,TRBV18,NA,TGTGCCAGCTCACCAACCGGGGGTGGCTACACCTTC,CASSPTGGGYTF
NA,TRBJ1-5,TRBV28,NA,TGTGCCAGCAGTTTAGGGACGAGCAATAATCAGCCCCAGCATTTT,CASSLGTSNNQPQHF
TRBD1,TRBJ1-2,TRBV6-6,NA,TGTGCCAGCAGTTACCGACAGGGGGCGAAAGGCTACACCTTC,CASSYRQGAKGYTF
NA,TRBJ2-3,TRBV4-3,NA,TGCGCCAGCAGCCAAGAACTAGCAGATACGCAGTATTTT,CASSQELADTQYF
NA,TRBJ2-2,TRBV7-2,NA,TGTGCCAGCAGCTTAGCCTCCGGGGAGCTGTTTTTT,CASSLASGELFF
NA,TRBJ2-3,TRBV28,NA,TGTGCCAGCAGTTCGCCCCTTGGACAGTCTGCGCAGTATTTT,CASSSPLGQSAQYF
TRBD1,TRBJ1-2,TRBV19,NA,TGTGCCAGTACCCCAGCAGGGGGGAGCGGCTACACCTTC,CASTPAGGSGYTF
NA,TRBJ2-7,TRBV5-1,NA,TGCGCCAGCAGCTTGGCCTTGGGCAGGGGATCTGGCGAGCAGTACTTC,CASSLALGRGSGEQYF
NA,TRBJ2-5,TRBV15,NA,TGTGCCACCAGCAGACAGGGTTTTGGGACCCAGTACTTC,CATSRQGFGTQYF
NA,TRBJ2-3,TRBV18,NA,TGTGCCAGCTCACCACCGGTTACCTCAGCTTCTACGCAGTATTTT,CASSPPVTSASTQYF
NA,TRBJ1-4,TRBV30,NA,TGTGCCTGGAGGCCGGGATCCAATAATGAAAAACTGTTTTTT,CAWRPGSNNEKLFF
NA,TRBJ2-1,TRBV6-5,NA,TGTGCCAGCAGTTACTCGAGGGTGGGCAGGTTGACCGAGCAGTTCTTC,CASSYSRVGRLTEQFF
NA,TRBJ1-5,TRBV30,few,TGTGCCTGGGGGGCCGGGACATCGCATCAGCCCCAGCATTTT,CAWGAGTSHQPQHF
TRBD1,TRBJ1-4,TRBV2,NA,TGTGCCAGCAGAGCCGGGACAGCAACTAATGAAAAACTGTTTTTT,CASRAGTATNEKLFF
TRBD1,TRBJ1-2,TRBV28,NA,TGTGCCAGCAGTTTCGGGACAGAAGTCTATGGCTACACCTTC,CASSFGTEVYGYTF
TRBD1,TRBJ1-2,TRBV4-1,NA,TGCGCCAGCAGAAGACCGGGACAGGGGACCTATGGCTACACCTTC,CASRRPGQGTYGYTF
NA,TRBJ2-1,TRBV4-2,NA,TGTGCCAGCAGCCAGTCTCTGGATCGATACAATGAGCAGTTCTTC,CASSQSLDRYNEQFF
TRBD1,TRBJ1-3,TRBV30,NA,TGTGCCTGGGATCGGGGTTCGGGACAGCTTTCTGGAAACACCATATATTTT,CAWDRGSGQLSGNTIYF
NA,TRBJ1-2,TRBV19,few,TGTGCCAGTAATAAATACCCCGGGACCCAGTATGGCTACACCTTC,CASNKYPGTQYGYTF
NA,TRBJ1-1,TRBV5-1,few,TGCGCCAGCAGCTTAATGGAGACCATGGGGGCTGAAGCTTTCTTT,CASSLMETMGAEAFF
TRBD1,TRBJ1-1,TRBV29-1,once,TGCAGCGTCCTACAGGGGGCAGGTAGTACTGAAGCTTTCTTT,CSVLQGAGSTEAFF
TRBD1,TRBJ2-3,TRBV10-1,NA,TGCGCCAGCAGCCGGGACAGCCGCACAGATACGCAGTATTTT,CASSRDSRTDTQYF
NA,TRBJ1-1,TRBV6-6,NA,TGTGCCAGCAGTTACGGGGCACGGAACACTGAAGCTTTCTTT,CASSYGARNTEAFF
TRBD1,TRBJ1-3,TRBV19,NA,TGTGCCAGTTCCATGGGACAGGGATCTGGAAACACCATATATTTT,CASSMGQGSGNTIYF
TRBD1,TRBJ1-4,TRBV7-9,NA,TGTGCCAGCAGCAGACCGCAGGGGGCGGGAGAAAAACTGTTTTTT,CASSRPQGAGEKLFF
TRBD2,TRBJ2-1,TRBV11-3,once,TGTGCCAGCAGCCCCGTGGCTAGCGGGGAGCAGTTCTTC,CASSPVASGEQFF
TRBD2,TRBJ2-2,TRBV19,NA,TGTGCCAGTGCTAGCGGGGGGGCCACCGGGGAGCTGTTTTTT,CASASGGATGELFF
NA,TRBJ1-1,TRBV5-1,NA,TGCGCCAGCAGCTCGGTAGGGGCGGGTACTGAAGCTTTCTTT,CASSSVGAGTEAFF
NA,TRBJ1-2,TRBV5-5,NA,TGTGCCAGCAGCCAGCCGGCAGGGAGGGTCGGTGGCTACACCTTC,CASSQPAGRVGGYTF
NA,TRBJ1-1,TRBV6-5,NA,TGTGCCAGCAGGCGACTTCCGGGACCCGAAGCTTTCTTT,CASRRLPGPEAFF
NA,TRBJ1-1,TRBV6-5,NA,TGTGCCAGCAGTCCCAAGGTGGGGGGCGCCACTGAAGCTTTCTTT,CASSPKVGGATEAFF
NA,TRBJ1-1,TRBV11-2,NA,TGTGCCAGCAGCTTAGTCGGGGCGGGGGCTTTCTTT,CASSLVGAGAFF
TRBD1,TRBJ1-6,TRBV4-3,NA,TGCGCCAGCAGCCAAGATCGGACAGGGGGGAGTAATTCACCCCTCCACTTT,CASSQDRTGGSNSPLHF
NA,TRBJ1-2,TRBV27,NA,TGTGCCAGCAGTTTAAAGGGTCAGGGATATGGCTACACCTTC,CASSLKGQGYGYTF